The present entry profiles one T cell receptor beta chain with its context. Thawed unstimulated PBMCs were FACS-sorted by CD3, CD4 and CD8 into two populations. Generated by immunoSEQ multiplex PCR, the TCRdb table keeps only in-frame clones and is missing some. The sample shows roughly 57,000 clones, about two thirds of them seen only once. The record originates from a study of T cell clones after liver transplantation. In the study overall: Liver transplant recipients had immunosuppression withdrawal attempted within 2 years. Three of eight recipients were HCV-positive; others had non-autoimmune, non-viral indications.

V lost 4 bases and J 8 bases, leaving 14 bases between the germline ends. This CDR3 is 13 amino acids long. Germline CDR1 is SNHLY and CDR2 is FYNNEI. The chain is built from TRBV2 and TRBJ1-2; no clear D. The clonotype was recovered from a human donor who received a liver transplant. Sequenced material: CD4+ T cells from blood, taken before liver transplant. CDR3 residues: CASSVRGFRGYTF. As DNA, the CDR3 is TGTGCCAGCAGTGTTCGGGGTTTTCGGGGCTACACCTTC.